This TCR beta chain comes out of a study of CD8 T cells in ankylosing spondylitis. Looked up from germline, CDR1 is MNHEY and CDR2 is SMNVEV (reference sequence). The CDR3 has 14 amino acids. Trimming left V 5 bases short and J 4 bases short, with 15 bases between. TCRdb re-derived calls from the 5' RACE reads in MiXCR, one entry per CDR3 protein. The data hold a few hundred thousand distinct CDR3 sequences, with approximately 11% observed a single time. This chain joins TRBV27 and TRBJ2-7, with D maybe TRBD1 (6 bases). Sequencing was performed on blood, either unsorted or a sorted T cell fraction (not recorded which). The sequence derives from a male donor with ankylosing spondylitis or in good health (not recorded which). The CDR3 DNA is TGTGCCAGCAGTGGCCTCGGGACAACTTACGAGCAGTACTTC. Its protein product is CASSGLGTTYEQYF.